This T cell receptor (beta chain) was observed in a study of cytomegalovirus exposure and HLA in healthy donors. The primer mix had 60 Vbeta and 13 Jbeta primers. Using immunoSEQ multiplex PCR, the repertoire was profiled, and TCRdb retains in-frame clones only, with some absent. The sample includes roughly 120,000 clones, approximately 80% seen only once; the top ten take roughly 5%. The CDR3 runs 14 residues. Germline V gene lookup returns CDR1 MNHEY and CDR2 SMNVEV (reference sequence). Trimming cost V 5 bases and J 7 bases; bases outside gene matches: 4. A remark on this clone: The target antigen is unknown.

Broader study findings: The authors later found HLA-associated TCR beta chains more clonally expanded than equally common others.

This TCR was recovered from a man aged 50 to 60 in good health and CMV-seropositive. Sequenced: PBMCs. The chain uses TRBV27 and TRBJ1-6; 8 nucleotides match TRBD1. The chain's CDR3 is CASSGTGRNSPLHF. The CDR3 coding sequence is TGTGCCAGCAGTGGGACAGGCAGGAATTCACCCCTCCACTTT.